A selection of T cell receptor beta chains follows, all from one sample in a study of T cells in Graves' hyperthyroidism and ophthalmopathy. One entry per CDR3 protein results from TCRdb running MiXCR on the multiplex PCR reads. The sample has more than 500,000 distinct CDR3 sequences; 12% to 15% are singletons. Material for sequencing was blood. The receptors derive from a woman in her thirties or forties with Graves' hyperthyroidism. CDR3s include the opening cysteine and the closing phenylalanine or tryptophan. D genes are given only for firm matches. For some rows the clone size is stated as once, few or many, or as a class when expanded; others skip it.

j_gene,abundance,d_gene,v_gene,CDR3aa,CDR3nt
TRBJ1-2,many,NA,TRBV27,CASSPVGQPYGYTF,TGTGCCAGCAGTCCCGTCGGACAGCCTTATGGCTACACCTTC
TRBJ1-2,NA,NA,TRBV7-9,CASSSEGEVGGYGYTF,TGTGCCAGCAGCTCCGAAGGGGAGGTTGGGGGCTATGGCTACACCTTC
TRBJ2-3,NA,NA,TRBV5-6,CASSLGPAAMDTQYF,TGTGCCAGCAGCTTGGGTCCGGCAGCTATGGATACGCAGTATTTT
TRBJ2-5,NA,NA,TRBV5-1,CASSLDSGSIYQYF,TGCGCCAGCAGCTTGGACAGCGGCTCTATTTATCAGTACTTC
TRBJ2-7,NA,TRBD2,TRBV28,CASSSGTSGRAVDEQYF,TGTGCCAGCAGTTCCGGGACTAGCGGGAGGGCCGTGGACGAGCAGTACTTC
TRBJ2-5,many,NA,TRBV28,CASSLSGGQETQYF,TGTGCCAGCAGCTTATCTGGCGGACAAGAGACCCAGTACTTC
TRBJ2-2,few,TRBD2,TRBV6-1,CASRLTSGPITGELFF,TGTGCCAGCAGGCTGACTAGCGGGCCGATCACCGGGGAGCTGTTTTTT
TRBJ2-3,many,NA,TRBV20-1,CSARVLQLRTDTQYF,TGCAGTGCTAGAGTTTTACAGCTCCGCACAGATACGCAGTATTTT
TRBJ1-1,many,NA,TRBV6-4,CASSRGGENTEAFF,TGTGCCAGCAGTCGAGGAGGGGAGAACACTGAAGCTTTCTTT
TRBJ2-5,NA,TRBD1,TRBV5-6,CASSLGTGPETQYF,TGTGCCAGCAGCTTGGGGACAGGGCCAGAGACCCAGTACTTC
TRBJ2-5,NA,TRBD2,TRBV27,CASSPRSGRQETQYF,TGTGCCAGCAGTCCGCGTAGCGGGAGACAAGAGACCCAGTACTTC
TRBJ2-3,NA,NA,TRBV6-1,CASRRIGGPGADTQYF,TGTGCCAGCAGACGAATAGGGGGGCCGGGGGCAGATACGCAGTATTTT
TRBJ1-2,many,NA,TRBV12-3/TRBV12-4,CASSLVGKDGYTF,TGTGCCAGCAGTTTGGTAGGGAAAGATGGCTACACCTTC
TRBJ1-4,many,NA,TRBV18,CASSPTDRRNEKLFF,TGTGCCAGCTCACCTACTGACAGGAGGAATGAAAAACTGTTTTTT
TRBJ1-2,NA,TRBD1,TRBV5-1,CASSFLKAQGFYGYTF,TGCGCCAGCAGCTTCCTAAAAGCACAGGGGTTCTATGGTTACACCTTC
TRBJ2-5,few,NA,TRBV29-1,CSVEHGARETQYF,TGCAGCGTTGAACACGGGGCACGAGAGACCCAGTACTTC
TRBJ2-3,many,NA,TRBV30,CAWSVGGIGTQYF,TGTGCCTGGAGTGTAGGAGGGATCGGGACGCAGTATTTT
TRBJ2-1,NA,NA,TRBV11-2,CASSFWDLDYNEQFF,TGTGCCAGCAGCTTTTGGGACCTGGACTACAATGAGCAGTTCTTC
TRBJ2-5,many,TRBD1,TRBV18,CASSPSGTEEETQYF,TGTGCCAGCTCACCATCAGGGACAGAAGAAGAGACCCAGTACTTC
TRBJ2-7,many,TRBD2,TRBV3-1,CASTTLGGRAEQYF,TGTGCCAGCACCACTCTAGGCGGGAGGGCCGAGCAGTACTTC
TRBJ2-7,many,NA,TRBV28,CASSSYRSYSYEQYF,TGTGCCAGCAGTTCTTACAGGTCCTACTCCTACGAGCAGTACTTC
TRBJ2-7,many,NA,TRBV12-3/TRBV12-4,CASSSFHEQYF,TGTGCCAGCAGTTCGTTCCACGAGCAGTACTTC
TRBJ2-3,many,TRBD2,TRBV7-3,CASSLLAGGPGTDTQYF,TGTGCCAGCAGCCTCCTAGCGGGAGGGCCGGGCACAGATACGCAGTATTTT
TRBJ1-2,many,NA,TRBV24-1,CATSDGAMDGYTF,TGTGCCACCAGTGATGGCGCTATGGATGGCTACACCTTC
TRBJ1-1,NA,NA,TRBV5-1,CASSLEPGLDTEAFF,TGCGCCAGCAGCTTGGAACCAGGGTTGGACACTGAAGCTTTCTTT
TRBJ1-2,few,TRBD1,TRBV18,CASSPRSGQGALRDYGYTF,TGTGCCAGCTCACCACGATCGGGACAGGGGGCGCTTCGAGACTATGGCTACACCTTC
TRBJ1-5,few,NA,TRBV6-1,CASSPGTSSNQPQHF,TGTGCCAGCAGTCCGGGAACTTCTAGCAATCAGCCCCAGCATTTT
TRBJ2-7,NA,NA,TRBV18,CASSLTEYEQYF,TGTGCCAGCTCACTGACAGAATACGAGCAGTACTTC
TRBJ2-7,few,NA,TRBV20-1,CSASEYYEQYF,TGCAGTGCTAGTGAGTACTACGAGCAGTACTTC
TRBJ2-5,few,TRBD1,TRBV10-3,CAILDRGTETQYF,TGTGCCATATTGGACAGGGGCACGGAGACCCAGTACTTC
TRBJ2-7,NA,TRBD2,TRBV6-2/TRBV6-3,CASRQTGLVSYEQYF,TGTGCCAGCAGACAAACGGGACTAGTCTCCTACGAGCAGTACTTC
TRBJ1-1,many,TRBD1,TRBV5-1,CASSRDTGVTEAFF,TGCGCCAGCAGCCGGGATACAGGGGTCACTGAAGCTTTCTTT
TRBJ1-5,few,NA,TRBV29-1,CSVARDLNQPQHF,TGCAGCGTGGCCAGGGACCTCAATCAGCCCCAGCATTTT
TRBJ2-2,few,TRBD1,TRBV20-1,CSAGRQGQTGELFF,TGCAGTGCTGGACGACAGGGACAAACCGGGGAGCTGTTTTTT
TRBJ1-1,many,NA,TRBV5-1,CASSLSSGNTEAFF,TGCGCCAGCAGCTTGAGTTCAGGAAACACTGAAGCTTTCTTT
TRBJ2-1,many,TRBD2,TRBV20-1,CSERLAGRTHNEQFF,TGCAGTGAGCGGCTAGCGGGAAGAACCCACAATGAGCAGTTCTTC
TRBJ2-5,NA,NA,TRBV2,CASSEALQTRDF,TGTGCCAGCAGTGAAGCGCTTCAGACTCGGGACTTC
TRBJ2-3,NA,NA,TRBV5-1,CASSLVLDDTQYF,TGCGCCAGCAGCTTGGTTCTTGACGATACGCAGTATTTT
TRBJ1-1,many,TRBD1,TRBV9,CASSVTGGPAEAFF,TGTGCCAGCAGCGTCACAGGGGGCCCGGCTGAAGCTTTCTTT
TRBJ2-4,few,NA,TRBV19,CASSISVGKNIQYF,TGTGCCAGTAGTATATCCGTTGGAAAAAACATTCAGTACTTC
TRBJ2-7,few,TRBD1,TRBV20-1,CSGGDRVSEQYF,TGCAGTGGGGGAGACAGGGTAAGCGAGCAGTACTTC
TRBJ2-1,many,TRBD1,TRBV20-1,CSAPKGTGGWNEQFF,TGCAGTGCCCCAAAAGGGACAGGGGGCTGGAATGAGCAGTTCTTC